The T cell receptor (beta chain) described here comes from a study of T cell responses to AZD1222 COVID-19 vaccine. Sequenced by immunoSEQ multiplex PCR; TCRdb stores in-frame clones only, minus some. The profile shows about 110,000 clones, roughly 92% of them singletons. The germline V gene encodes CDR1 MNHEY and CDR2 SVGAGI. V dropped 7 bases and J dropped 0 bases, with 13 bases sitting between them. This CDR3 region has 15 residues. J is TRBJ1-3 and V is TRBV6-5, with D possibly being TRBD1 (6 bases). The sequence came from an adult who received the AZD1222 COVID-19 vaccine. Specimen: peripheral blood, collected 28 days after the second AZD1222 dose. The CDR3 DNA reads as TGTGCCAGCACCGGTACAGGGTACTCTGGAAACACCATATATTTT. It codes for CASTGTGYSGNTIYF.